The 10 T cell receptor beta chains below come from one sample, sequenced in a study of T cell repertoires in cytomegalovirus infection. TCRdb re-called the reads with MiXCR, one entry per CDR3 protein. Of approximately 340,000 distinct CDR3 sequences listed, approximately 32% are singletons. For these receptors, no antigen is known. The material was cultured PBMCs, obtained from culture after CMV antigen stimulation. These receptors were collected from a human donor in good health (CMV status not recorded). Some clones in this sample may be carry-over from other donors' samples.

This clonotype was seen a handful of times. V gene TRBV2 combines with J gene TRBJ1-2; D is possibly TRBD1 (5 bases). Per germline, CDR1 SNHLY and CDR2 FYNNEI. CDR3 size: 15 residues. Deletions cut 5 bases from V and 4 bases from J, with 17 bases between. The CDR3 DNA sequence: TGTGCCAGCAGTCCGACAATAGGGGACTCCTATGGCTACACCTTC. This sequence encodes CASSPTIGDSYGYTF.

In this sample, this clonotype turned up many times. The chain combines TRBV7-3 with TRBJ2-3; D is possibly TRBD1 (6 bases). The CDR3 contains 15 residues. V lost 5 bases, J lost 6 bases, and 18 bases lay in between. Germline V lookup: CDR1 SGHTA, CDR2 FQGTGA. The CDR3 nucleotides read TGTGCCAGCAGCCCAGGGGCAGGGGAGTTGGATACGCAGTATTTT. This encodes CASSPGAGELDTQYF.

The gene calls are TRBV5-1 and TRBJ1-3, with unresolved D. Germline loops: CDR1 SGHRS, CDR2 YFSETQ. This CDR3 region has 17 residues. Trimming stripped 0 bases from V and 0 bases from J, with 13 bases between. The DNA for the CDR3 is TGCGCCAGCAGCTTGGCTGTCGGAGGCTTCTCTGGAAACACCATATATTTT. This sequence encodes CASSLAVGGFSGNTIYF.

This clonotype was counted at least ten times. V and J are TRBV6-1 and TRBJ2-1; 13 bases map to TRBD2. The length of the CDR3 is 18 residues. Germline CDR1 MNHNS, CDR2 SASEGT. V shed 6 bases, J shed 6 bases, and the junction held 14 bases outside the gene matches. CDR3 amino acids: CASRPQGRTSGSFNEQFF. CDR3 bases: TGTGCCAGCAGGCCCCAGGGCAGGACTAGCGGGAGCTTCAATGAGCAGTTCTTC.

This clonotype has more than one count but fewer than ten. The chain joins TRBV12-3 or TRBV12-4 to TRBJ2-1; TRBD2 might be the D (6 bases). The CDR3 length is 15 residues. V was pared by 3 bases and J by 0 bases, with 9 bases between. The CDR3 region is CASSFLASSYNEQFF. CDR3 nucleotides: TGTGCCAGCAGTTTTCTAGCGAGCTCCTACAATGAGCAGTTCTTC.

The chain links TRBV7-3 to TRBJ2-3; the match to TRBD2 covers 8 bases. Unmatched junction bases numbered 5, after V lost 7 bases and J lost 2 bases. Per germline, CDR1 SGHTA and CDR2 FQGTGA. The CDR3 spans 14 residues. The CDR3 DNA reads as TGTGCCAGCACCCGCGGGGGGCCCACAGATACGCAGTATTTT. This translates into CASTRGGPTDTQYF. The variable domain in full, completed from reference TRBV7-3 and TRBJ2-3, reads GAGVSQTPSNKVTEKGKYVELRCDPISGHTALYWYRQSLGQGPEFLIYFQGTGAADDSGLPNDRFFAVRPEGSVSTLKIQRTERGDSAVYLCASTRGGPTDTQYFGPGTRLTVL.

This clonotype turned up a few times. The rearrangement joins TRBV5-1 to TRBJ2-3, with D possibly being TRBD2 (6 bases). The CDR3 has 16 amino acids. In germline, CDR1 is SGHRS, CDR2 YFSETQ. With 2 bases removed from V and 2 bases from J, the gap between germline ends came to 15 bases. This CDR3 reads CASSFGERVHTDTQYF. CDR3 DNA sequence: TGCGCCAGCAGCTTCGGGGAGCGGGTCCACACAGATACGCAGTATTTT.

The chain recombines TRBV29-1 with TRBJ2-1; 10 bases fit TRBD2. The germline V gene has CDR1 SQVTM and CDR2 ANQGSEA. Germline trimming cut 6 bases from V and 8 bases from J; bases unmatched to any gene: 19. The CDR3 consists of 17 residues. CDR3: CSVGPVLAGRDSDEQFF. The DNA of the CDR3 is TGCAGCGTCGGCCCCGTACTAGCGGGAAGGGACTCCGATGAGCAGTTCTTC.

The V and J genes are TRBV29-1 and TRBJ2-7, with 7 bases that match TRBD2. Germline CDR1 and CDR2: SQVTM and ANQGSEA. This CDR3 has 14 residues. V shed 6 bases, J shed 2 bases, and the junction held 10 bases outside the gene matches. CDR3 in amino acids: CSVEKAGSTYEQYF. The CDR3 nucleotides read TGCAGCGTGGAAAAAGCGGGGAGCACCTACGAGCAGTACTTC.

This clonotype was seen a few times. The chain carries TRBV10-3 and TRBJ2-1; 7 nucleotides match TRBD2. This CDR3 region has 16 residues. CDR1 and CDR2 from the germline V gene are ENHRY and SYGVKD. The ends lost 3 bases at V and 6 bases at J; junction bases unmatched: 11. DNA for the CDR3: TGTGCCATCAGTGACCCAGCTAGCGGATCTTCCAATGAGCAGTTCTTC. It encodes CAISDPASGSSNEQFF.